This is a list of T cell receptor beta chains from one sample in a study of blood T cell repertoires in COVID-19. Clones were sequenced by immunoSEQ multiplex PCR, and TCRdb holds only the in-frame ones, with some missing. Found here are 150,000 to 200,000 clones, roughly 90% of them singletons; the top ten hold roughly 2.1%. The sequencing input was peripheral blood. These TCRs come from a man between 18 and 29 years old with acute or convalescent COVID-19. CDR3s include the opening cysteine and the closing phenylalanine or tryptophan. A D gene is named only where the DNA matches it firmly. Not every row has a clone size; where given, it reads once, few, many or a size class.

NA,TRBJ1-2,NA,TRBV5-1,TGCGCCAGCAGCATGCAAAGCCTCTATGGCTACACCTTC,CASSMQSLYGYTF
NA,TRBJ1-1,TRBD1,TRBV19,TGTGCCAGTAGTATCAGGGGGCTGGTCACTGAAGCTTTCTTT,CASSIRGLVTEAFF
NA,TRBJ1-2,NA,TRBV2,TGTGCCAGCAGTCTGGGGACATACTATGGCTACACCTTC,CASSLGTYYGYTF
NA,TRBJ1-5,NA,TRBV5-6,TGTGCCAGCAGCTTGGGAGATCAGCCCCAGCATTTT,CASSLGDQPQHF
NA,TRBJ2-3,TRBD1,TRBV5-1,TGCGCCAGCAGCTCGAAAAGGGACAGGTTCACAGATACGCAGTATTTT,CASSSKRDRFTDTQYF
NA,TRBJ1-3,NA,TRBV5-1,TGCGCCAGCAGCTTGAAATCGGGAACAGCTGGAAACACCATATATTTT,CASSLKSGTAGNTIYF
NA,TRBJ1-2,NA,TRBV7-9,TGTGCCAGCAGCCCAACTCTTGGGGCAGATCTTGTCTATGGCTACACCTTC,CASSPTLGADLVYGYTF
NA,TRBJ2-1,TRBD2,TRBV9,TGTGCCAGCAGCCCCGGGACTAGCGGGGGTGGGGAGCAGTTCTTC,CASSPGTSGGGEQFF
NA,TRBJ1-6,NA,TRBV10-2,TGCGCCAGCAGGGATAAGGGAGGTAATTCACCCCTCCACTTT,CASRDKGGNSPLHF
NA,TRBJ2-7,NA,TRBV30,TGTGCCTGGAGTCTATCCCAGGACAGTAAGACCTACGAGCAGTACTTC,CAWSLSQDSKTYEQYF
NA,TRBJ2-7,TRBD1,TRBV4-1,TGCGCCAGCAGCCATGGCACAGGGGCGACCTACGAGCAGTACTTC,CASSHGTGATYEQYF
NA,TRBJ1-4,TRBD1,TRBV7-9,TGTGCCAGCAGCTTACTTAAGGGACAGGGGATTGAAAAACTGTTTTTT,CASSLLKGQGIEKLFF
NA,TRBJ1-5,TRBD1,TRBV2,TGTGCCAGCAGGCTGGCCGGGACAGGGGGTATTTACAATCAGCCCCAGCATTTT,CASRLAGTGGIYNQPQHF
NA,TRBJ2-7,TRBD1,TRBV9,TGTGCCAGCAGCGTAGAGGGGACAGGGCAATTCTACGAGCAGTACTTC,CASSVEGTGQFYEQYF
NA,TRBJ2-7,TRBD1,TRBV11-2,TGTGCCAGCAGCTTAGAATCAACAGGGGGTTACTACGAGCAGTACTTC,CASSLESTGGYYEQYF
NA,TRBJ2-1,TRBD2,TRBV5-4,TGTGCCAGCAGCTTGGGGACTAGCGGGTACAATGAGCAGTTCTTC,CASSLGTSGYNEQFF
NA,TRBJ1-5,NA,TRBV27,TGTGCCAGCCGACAAGATAGCAATCAGCCCCAGCATTTT,CASRQDSNQPQHF
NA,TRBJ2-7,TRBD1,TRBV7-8,TGTGCCAGCAGCGCGACAGGGAAACACGACGAGCAGTACTTC,CASSATGKHDEQYF
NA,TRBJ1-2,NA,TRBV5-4,TGTGCCAGCAGCTTGCCTCACCCAGCTAACTATGGCTACACCTTC,CASSLPHPANYGYTF
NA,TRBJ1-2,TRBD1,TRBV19,TGTGCCAGTAGTGGAGACAGGGCCCGCAACTATGGCTACACCTTC,CASSGDRARNYGYTF
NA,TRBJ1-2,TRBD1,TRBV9,TGTGCCAGCCGTGAGGGGGCCGGCTACACCTTC,CASREGAGYTF
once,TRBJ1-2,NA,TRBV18,TGTGCCAGCTCACCTCGACAGGACTTCGACTATGGCTACACCTTC,CASSPRQDFDYGYTF
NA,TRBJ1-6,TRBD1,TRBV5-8,TGTGCCAGCAGCTTAGGACAGGGGAATTCACCCCTCCACTTT,CASSLGQGNSPLHF
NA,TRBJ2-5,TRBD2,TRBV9,TGTGCCAGCAGCCCGAGCGGGGGCGCTCAGGAGACCCAGTACTTC,CASSPSGGAQETQYF